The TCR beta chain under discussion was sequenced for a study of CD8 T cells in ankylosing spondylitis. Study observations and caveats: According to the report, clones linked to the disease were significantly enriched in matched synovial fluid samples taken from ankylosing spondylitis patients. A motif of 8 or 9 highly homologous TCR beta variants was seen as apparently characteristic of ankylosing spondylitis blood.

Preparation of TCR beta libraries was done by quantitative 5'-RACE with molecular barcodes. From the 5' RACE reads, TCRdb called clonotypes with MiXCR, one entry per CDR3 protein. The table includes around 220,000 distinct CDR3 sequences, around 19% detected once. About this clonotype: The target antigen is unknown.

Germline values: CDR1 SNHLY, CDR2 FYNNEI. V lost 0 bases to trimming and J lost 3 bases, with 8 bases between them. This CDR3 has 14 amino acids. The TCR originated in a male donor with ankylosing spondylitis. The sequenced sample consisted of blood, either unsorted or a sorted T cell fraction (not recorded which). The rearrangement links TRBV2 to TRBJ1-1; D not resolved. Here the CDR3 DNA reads TGTGCCAGCAGTGAAGCCTCAGGTTACACTGAAGCTTTCTTT. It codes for CASSEASGYTEAFF. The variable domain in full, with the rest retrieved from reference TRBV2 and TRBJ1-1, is EPEVTQTPSHQVTQMGQEVILRCVPISNHLYFYWYRQILGQKVEFLVSFYNNEISEKSEIFDDQFSVERPDGSNFTLKIRSTKLEDSAMYFCASSEASGYTEAFFGQGTRLTVV.